Below, one TCR beta chain is given with its context. The data are from a study of blood T cell repertoires in COVID-19. The CDR3 consists of 14 residues. From germline, CDR1 is SGHRS and CDR2 YFSETQ. V was clipped by 1 base and J by 2 bases, with 9 bases between them. This table comes from immunoSEQ multiplex PCR, and its TCRdb copy is limited to in-frame clones, with some not included. The repertoire consists of 110,000 to 150,000 clones, with 70% to 90% occurring once and the leading ten covering roughly 6.2%. The source of this sequence is a woman aged 40 to 50 who had recovered from COVID-19. Sequencing was performed on PBMCs or T cells enriched from blood (not recorded which). The J gene is TRBJ2-5, the V gene TRBV5-1; maybe TRBD2 (6 bases). This CDR3 is CASSLLSGQETQYF. DNA of the CDR3: TGCGCCAGCAGCTTGTTAAGCGGGCAAGAGACCCAGTACTTC.